This TCR beta chain appears in the sequencing data of a study of T cells after yellow fever vaccination. Study observations and caveats: Researchers noted that a small share of clonotypes showed up in both CD4 and CD8 compartments.

This clonotype was detected only a few times. The antigen is not known. V gave up 4 bases and J gave up 5 bases, with 24 bases separating them. CDR3 length: 16 residues. Germline-derived CDR1 and CDR2 are DFQATT and SNEGSKA (reference sequence). One entry per CDR3 protein results from TCRdb running MiXCR on the 5' RACE reads. The sample shows around 230,000 distinct CDR3 sequences, over 6.5% of them seen only once. The TCR sequence derives from a young man who received the YFV17D yellow fever vaccine. The sequencing here drew on CD4+ T cells sorted from PBMCs, taken on the day of the yellow fever booster vaccination. This sequence joins TRBV20-1 and TRBJ2-7; possibly TRBD1 for D (8 bases). As DNA, the CDR3 is TGCAGTGCTATTCGGACAGGGAGGGACATTACAGACGAGCAGTACTTC. It translates to CSAIRTGRDITDEQYF.